The rows below give T cell receptor beta chains drawn from one sample of a study of tumor-infiltrating lymphocytes in localized non-small cell lung cancer. Profiling relied on immunoSEQ multiplex PCR, and the TCRdb table lists in-frame clones only, not all of them. The profile covers about 15,000 clones, with approximately 62% appearing a single time and under 7% taken by the ten largest. Source material: lung tumor tissue. The receptors were sampled from a human donor with non-small cell lung cancer. Each CDR3 is given with its conserved first and last residue. The D gene is left open where the match is weak. Only some rows state a clone size, as once, few, many or a class for expanded clones.

v_call	cdr3_length	d_call	clone_size	j_call	cdr3_nt	cdr3_aa
TRBV29-1	10	NA	NA	TRBJ1-1	TGCAGCGTTAAATGGACTGAAGCTTTCTTT	CSVKWTEAFF
TRBV4-1	14	NA	NA	TRBJ1-1	TGCGCCAGCAGCCAAGGAGGGATGGGCACTGAAGCTTTCTTT	CASSQGGMGTEAFF
TRBV19	16	NA	NA	TRBJ2-1	TGTGCCAGTAGTATCTGGGGGAGGATGATCTACAATGAGCAGTTCTTC	CASSIWGRMIYNEQFF
TRBV11-2	14	NA	NA	TRBJ2-5	TGTGCCAGCAGCGGGAGGAGGCCCCAAGAGACCCAGTACTTC	CASSGRRPQETQYF
TRBV30	16	NA	few	TRBJ1-3	TGTGCCTGGAGTGCCCCCCTTCCAGACAATGGAAACACCATATATTTT	CAWSAPLPDNGNTIYF
TRBV19	15	TRBD1	NA	TRBJ2-7	TGTGCCAGTAGTATACAGGGGGCGCCTTCCTACGAGCAGTACTTC	CASSIQGAPSYEQYF
TRBV29-1	10	TRBD2	NA	TRBJ2-1	TGCAGCACCTGGACTAGTGTACAGTTCTTC	CSTWTSVQFF
TRBV7-2	16	NA	NA	TRBJ2-7	TGTGCCAGCAGCTTAGGTGTTGACAGGAGCTCCTACGAGCAGTACTTC	CASSLGVDRSSYEQYF
TRBV5-4	15	NA	NA	TRBJ1-2	TGTGCCAGCAGCTTGGAACAGGCGAAATCCTATGGCTACACCTTC	CASSLEQAKSYGYTF
TRBV4-2	15	NA	few	TRBJ2-1	TGTGCCAGCAGCGTTAGCTGGAGCTCCTACAATGAGCAGTTCTTC	CASSVSWSSYNEQFF
TRBV5-1	15	TRBD2	NA	TRBJ2-3	TGCGCCAGCAGCATTACTAGCGCCCGCACAGATACGCAGTATTTT	CASSITSARTDTQYF
TRBV30	16	NA	once	TRBJ2-6	TGTGCCTGGACCCCGGGCCAATACTCTGGGGCCAACGTCCTGACTTTC	CAWTPGQYSGANVLTF
TRBV20-1	11	NA	NA	TRBJ2-3	TGCAGTCGACGGAACAGGGATACGCAGTATTTT	CSRRNRDTQYF
TRBV5-1	15	NA	NA	TRBJ2-7	TGCGCCAGCAGCTTGGGCCAGGGCCCCTCCTACGAGCAGTACTTC	CASSLGQGPSYEQYF
TRBV19	16	TRBD1	NA	TRBJ1-2	TGTGCCAGTAGTAGGCTATCCCGGGACAGGGACTATGGCTACACCTTC	CASSRLSRDRDYGYTF
TRBV9	15	NA	medium-sized	TRBJ2-7	TGTGCCAGCAGCGTAGAGCCAGGGAGGTCCTACGAGCAGTACTTC	CASSVEPGRSYEQYF
TRBV11-3	13	TRBD2	NA	TRBJ2-1	TGTGCCAGCACTAGCGGGAATACAGATGAGCAGTTCTTC	CASTSGNTDEQFF
TRBV5-4	16	TRBD2	once	TRBJ2-1	TGTGCCAGCAGCTTGATAGCGGGAGGGTCCCCCAATGAGCAGTTCTTC	CASSLIAGGSPNEQFF
TRBV5-8	11	NA	NA	TRBJ2-7	TGTGCCAGCAGCTTGGATGACGAGCAGTACTTC	CASSLDDEQYF
TRBV5-5	18	NA	NA	TRBJ2-1	TGTGCCAGCAGCCCCTCCCTGGCGGGCGCAAGCTCCTACAATGAGCAGTTCTTC	CASSPSLAGASSYNEQFF
TRBV4-1	14	NA	NA	TRBJ1-5	TGCGCCAGCAGCCAAGTAGTTGGGAATCAGCCCCAGCATTTT	CASSQVVGNQPQHF
TRBV14	11	NA	once	TRBJ2-7	TGTGCCAGCAGCGCATCCCGCGAGCAGTACTTC	CASSASREQYF
TRBV29-1	11	NA	NA	TRBJ2-7	TGCAGCGTTGAGTATATGTCAAACCAGTACTTC	CSVEYMSNQYF
TRBV19	18	TRBD2	once	TRBJ2-2	TGTGCCAGTAGTATTCTTGGCGTTGGTAGCGGGATATTCGGGGAGCTGTTTTTT	CASSILGVGSGIFGELFF
TRBV5-1	15	NA	once	TRBJ1-5	TGCGCCAGCAGCTTGATGGGGGAAGGCAATCAGCCCCAGCATTTT	CASSLMGEGNQPQHF
TRBV5-4	16	TRBD2	NA	TRBJ2-1	TGTGCCAGCAGCTTGCCCGGGACTAGCGGGAGGCATGAGCAGTTCTTC	CASSLPGTSGRHEQFF
TRBV20-1	9	NA	NA	TRBJ1-2	TGCAGACCTAACTATGGCTACACCTTC	CRPNYGYTF
TRBV7-9	14	TRBD2	NA	TRBJ2-2	TGTGCCAGCAGGGGCGCTAGCGGGGTCGGGGAGCTGTTTTTT	CASRGASGVGELFF
TRBV7-2	19	NA	NA	TRBJ2-1	TGTGCCAGCAGCTGGGGGAGCCTCAGGGTATTAGCGGAATACAATGAGCAGTTCTTC	CASSWGSLRVLAEYNEQFF
TRBV7-2	15	TRBD2	NA	TRBJ2-5	TGTGCCAGCAGCGGGACTAGCGGGTACCAAGAGACCCAGTACTTC	CASSGTSGYQETQYF
TRBV25-1	13	NA	NA	TRBJ2-1	TGTGCCAGCGTCGTGAGGGACGACAATGAGCAGTTCTTC	CASVVRDDNEQFF
TRBV6-4	14	NA	NA	TRBJ1-5	TGTGCCAGCAGTGACGGTGATAGCAATCAGCCCCAGCATTTT	CASSDGDSNQPQHF
TRBV7-9	15	NA	NA	TRBJ2-3	TGTGCCAGCAGCGTTGGGACTCCCTCGGCTGATACGCAGTATTTT	CASSVGTPSADTQYF
TRBV5-1	13	NA	NA	TRBJ2-4	TGCGCCAGCAGAACAGAACGGGGGTACATTCAGTACTTC	CASRTERGYIQYF
TRBV6-5	14	TRBD1	few	TRBJ2-5	TGTGCCAGCAGTCAACAGGGGGAAGGAGAGACCCAGTACTTC	CASSQQGEGETQYF
TRBV7-9	16	NA	NA	TRBJ2-3	TGTGCCAGCAGCTTATTGGTTCCGGGGAACACAGATACGCAGTATTTT	CASSLLVPGNTDTQYF
TRBV5-4	14	NA	NA	TRBJ2-4	TGTGCCAGCAGCCCCGAGGGACAAACCAACATTCAGTACTTC	CASSPEGQTNIQYF
TRBV11-3	13	NA	NA	TRBJ2-7	TGTGCCAGCAGCTTGCAGGGGTCCTACGAGCAGTACTTC	CASSLQGSYEQYF
TRBV27	15	TRBD1	few	TRBJ2-5	TGTGCCAGCAGTTCCGGGACAGGGATCGGAGAGACCCAGTACTTC	CASSSGTGIGETQYF
TRBV11-3	19	NA	once	TRBJ2-1	TGTGCCAGCAGCTTAGAGGTTAAGGGGCGGGTAGCCTCCTACAATGAGCAGTTCTTC	CASSLEVKGRVASYNEQFF
TRBV5-6	12	NA	once	TRBJ2-3	TGTGCCAGCAGCTTTAGTTCAGATACGCAGTATTTT	CASSFSSDTQYF
TRBV19	14	NA	NA	TRBJ2-7	TGTGCCAGTAGCGTGGGGCAGGGAACCTACGAGCAGTACTTC	CASSVGQGTYEQYF
TRBV2	11	NA	NA	TRBJ2-1	TGTGCCGGTAGCCCATACAATGAGCAGTTCTTC	CAGSPYNEQFF
TRBV7-3	15	NA	NA	TRBJ2-3	TGTGCCAGCAGCTTAAATGAAGGGAGCACAGATACGCAGTATTTT	CASSLNEGSTDTQYF
TRBV5-1	14	TRBD1	NA	TRBJ2-5	TGCGCCAGCAGCGTGGACAGGGGTGGCGAGACCCAGTACTTC	CASSVDRGGETQYF
TRBV6-6	13	TRBD2	NA	TRBJ2-5	TGTGCCAGCAGGTTAGCGGGAGGCGAGACCCAGTACTTC	CASRLAGGETQYF
TRBV4-3	13	NA	NA	TRBJ2-3	TGCGCCAGCAGCCAAGTGGCCGCAGATACGCAGTATTTT	CASSQVAADTQYF
TRBV6-1	14	NA	NA	TRBJ1-5	TGTGCCAGCAGTGTACAGGGAGGCAATCAGCCCCAGCATTTT	CASSVQGGNQPQHF
TRBV11-3	16	NA	NA	TRBJ2-2	TGTGCCAGCAGCTTAGTTGCCGGAGGGGGCACCGGGGAGCTGTTTTTT	CASSLVAGGGTGELFF
TRBV7-6	14	NA	few	TRBJ2-7	TGTGCCAGCAGCTTGGGACTTACAACCTACGAGCAGTACTTC	CASSLGLTTYEQYF
TRBV18	14	NA	once	TRBJ1-2	TGTGCCAGCTCACCAGAGGGGGGTGTATTTGGCTACACCTTC	CASSPEGGVFGYTF
TRBV6-5	12	NA	once	TRBJ1-2	TGTGCCAGCAGTTCTCAGGGTAATGGCTACACCTTC	CASSSQGNGYTF
TRBV16	17	NA	NA	TRBJ1-4	TGTGCCAGCAGCCAATCGTCCCCCGGGCGTGGAGATGAAAAACTGTTTTTT	CASSQSSPGRGDEKLFF
TRBV6-6	13	NA	NA	TRBJ2-7	TGTGCCAGCAGTCAAGGGGAAGCCTACGAGCAGTACTTC	CASSQGEAYEQYF